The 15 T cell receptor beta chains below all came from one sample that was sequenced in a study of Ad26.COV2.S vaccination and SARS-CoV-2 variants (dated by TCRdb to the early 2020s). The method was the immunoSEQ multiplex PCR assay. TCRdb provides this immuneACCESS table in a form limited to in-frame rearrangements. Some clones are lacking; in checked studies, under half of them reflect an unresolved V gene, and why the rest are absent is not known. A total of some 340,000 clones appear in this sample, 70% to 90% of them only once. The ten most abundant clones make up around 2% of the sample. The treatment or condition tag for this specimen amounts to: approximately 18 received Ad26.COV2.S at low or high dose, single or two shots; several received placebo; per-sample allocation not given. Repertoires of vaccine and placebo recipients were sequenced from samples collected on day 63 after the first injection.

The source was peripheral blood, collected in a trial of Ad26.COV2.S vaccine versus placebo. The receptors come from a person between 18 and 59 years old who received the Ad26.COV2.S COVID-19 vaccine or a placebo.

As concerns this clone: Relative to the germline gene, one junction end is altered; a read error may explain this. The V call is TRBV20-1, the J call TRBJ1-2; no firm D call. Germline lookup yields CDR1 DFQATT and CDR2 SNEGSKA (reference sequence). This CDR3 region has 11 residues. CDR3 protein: CSARAGFKVAF. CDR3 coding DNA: TGCAGTGCTAGAGCGGGGTTTAAGGTCGCCTTC.

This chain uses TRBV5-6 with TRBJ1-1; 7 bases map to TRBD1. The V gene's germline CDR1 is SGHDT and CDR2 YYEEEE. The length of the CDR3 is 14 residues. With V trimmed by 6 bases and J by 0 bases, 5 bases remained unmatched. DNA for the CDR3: TGTGCCAGCACGGGACAGAGAGTGAACACTGAAGCTTTCTTT. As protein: CASTGQRVNTEAFF.

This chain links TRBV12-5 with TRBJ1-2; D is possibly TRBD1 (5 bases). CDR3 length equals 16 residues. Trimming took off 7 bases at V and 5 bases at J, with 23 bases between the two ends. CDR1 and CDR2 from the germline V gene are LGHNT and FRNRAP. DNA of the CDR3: TGTGCTAGTGCCACGGGAGGCACTGGGGGGACTTATGGCTACACCTTC. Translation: CASATGGTGGTYGYTF.

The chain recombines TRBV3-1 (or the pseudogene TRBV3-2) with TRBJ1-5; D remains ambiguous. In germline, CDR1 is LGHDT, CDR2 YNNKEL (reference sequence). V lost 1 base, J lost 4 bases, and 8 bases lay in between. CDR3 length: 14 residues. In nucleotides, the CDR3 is TGTGCCAGCAGCCAAGGGGCCGCAAATCAGCCCCAGCATTTT. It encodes CASSQGAANQPQHF.

CDR3 loop: CAFLRGSSTDTQYF. The CDR3 DNA follows: TGTGCTTTCCTAAGAGGCTCTAGCACAGATACGCAGTATTTT. The V call is TRBV5-4, the J call TRBJ2-3; D uncertain. Germline V gene lookup returns CDR1 SGHNT and CDR2 YYREEE (reference sequence). The CDR3 has 14 amino acids.

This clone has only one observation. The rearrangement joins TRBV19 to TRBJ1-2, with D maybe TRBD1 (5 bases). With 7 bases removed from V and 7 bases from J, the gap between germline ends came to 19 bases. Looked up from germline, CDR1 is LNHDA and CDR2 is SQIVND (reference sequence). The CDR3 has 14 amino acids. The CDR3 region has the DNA TGTGCCAGTATAGGTCCTCAGGGAAGTCGTGGCTACACCTTC. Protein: CASIGPQGSRGYTF.

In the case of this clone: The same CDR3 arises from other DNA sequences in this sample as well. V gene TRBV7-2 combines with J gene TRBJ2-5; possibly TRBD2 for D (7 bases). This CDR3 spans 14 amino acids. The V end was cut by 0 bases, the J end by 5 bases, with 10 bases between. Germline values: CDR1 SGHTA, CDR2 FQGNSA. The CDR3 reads CASSLAGGRETQYF. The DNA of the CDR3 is TGTGCCAGCAGCTTAGCGGGGGGGCGGGAGACCCAGTACTTC.

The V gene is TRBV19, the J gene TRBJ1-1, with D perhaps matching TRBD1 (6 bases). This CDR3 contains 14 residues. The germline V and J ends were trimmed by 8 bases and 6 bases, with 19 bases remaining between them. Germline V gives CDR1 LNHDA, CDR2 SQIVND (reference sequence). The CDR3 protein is CASRNDRLDPEAFF. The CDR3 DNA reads TGTGCCAGTCGTAACGACAGGCTGGACCCTGAAGCTTTCTTT.

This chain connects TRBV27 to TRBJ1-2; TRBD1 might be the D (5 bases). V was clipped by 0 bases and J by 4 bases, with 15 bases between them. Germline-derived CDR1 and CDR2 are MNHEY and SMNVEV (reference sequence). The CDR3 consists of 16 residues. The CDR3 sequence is CASSLSGGSGIYGYTF. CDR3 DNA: TGTGCCAGCAGTTTATCGGGGGGGTCAGGAATCTATGGCTACACCTTC.

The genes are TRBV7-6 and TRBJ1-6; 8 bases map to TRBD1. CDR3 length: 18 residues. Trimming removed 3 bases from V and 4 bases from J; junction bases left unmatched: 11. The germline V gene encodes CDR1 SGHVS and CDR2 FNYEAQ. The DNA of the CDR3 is TGTGCCAGCAGCTTGACTCCGACAGGGGACCATTATAATTCACCCCTCCACTTT. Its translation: CASSLTPTGDHYNSPLHF.

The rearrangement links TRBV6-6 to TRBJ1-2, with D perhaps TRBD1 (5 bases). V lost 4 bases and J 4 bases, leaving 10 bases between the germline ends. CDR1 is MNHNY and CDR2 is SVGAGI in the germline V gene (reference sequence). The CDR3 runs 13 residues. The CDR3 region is CASSSPGVYGYTF. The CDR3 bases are TGTGCCAGCAGTTCCCCGGGGGTCTATGGCTACACCTTC.

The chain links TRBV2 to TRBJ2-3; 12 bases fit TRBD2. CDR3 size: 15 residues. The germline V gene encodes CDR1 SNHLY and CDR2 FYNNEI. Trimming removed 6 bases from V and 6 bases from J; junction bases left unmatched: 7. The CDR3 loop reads CASRTTSGGWDTQYF. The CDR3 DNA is TGTGCCAGCAGGACGACTAGCGGGGGCTGGGATACGCAGTATTTT.

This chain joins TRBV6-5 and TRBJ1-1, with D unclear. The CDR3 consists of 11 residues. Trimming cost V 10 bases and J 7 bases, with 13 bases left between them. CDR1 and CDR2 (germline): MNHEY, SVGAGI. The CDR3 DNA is TGTGCCACTCGACCACTTGGTGAAGCTTTCTTT. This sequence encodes CATRPLGEAFF.

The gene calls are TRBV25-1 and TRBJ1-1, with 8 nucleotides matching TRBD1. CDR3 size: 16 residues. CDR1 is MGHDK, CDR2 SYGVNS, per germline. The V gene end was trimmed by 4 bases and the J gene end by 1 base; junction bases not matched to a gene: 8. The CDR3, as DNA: TGTGCCAGCAGTGTGAACAGGGGGGTAGGGAACACTGAAGCTTTCTTT. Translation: CASSVNRGVGNTEAFF.

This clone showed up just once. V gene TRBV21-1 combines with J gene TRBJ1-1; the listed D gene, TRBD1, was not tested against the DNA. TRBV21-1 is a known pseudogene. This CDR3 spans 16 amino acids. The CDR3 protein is CASSKGQGAMNTEAFF. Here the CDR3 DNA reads TGTGCCAGCAGCAAGGGACAGGGGGCAATGAACACTGAAGCTTTCTTT.